The 21 T cell receptor beta chains listed next were all sequenced from one sample in a study of blood T cells in healthy people across ages. A J-beta primer mix and a sample-barcoded 5' primer were used in a second PCR of about 7 to 11 cycles. TCRdb re-called the 5' RACE reads with MiXCR, one entry per CDR3 protein. The sample has approximately 800,000 distinct CDR3 sequences, over 45% seen once. The sample consisted of blood. Source of these receptors: a young man in good health.

The genes are TRBV2 and TRBJ2-5, with TRBD2 as a possible D gene (5 bases). CDR3 length: 15 amino acids. Germline V gene sequence: CDR1 SNHLY, CDR2 FYNNEI. The ends were cut back, 7 bases at V and 1 base at J, with 16 bases in the middle. The CDR3 nucleotides are TGTGCCAGCAAGAGGGTGCCTGGGTCCCAAGAGACCCAGTACTTC. Its translation is CASKRVPGSQETQYF.

The chain uses TRBV2 and TRBJ2-1, with TRBD2 identical over 11 bases. The junction had 4 bases not matched to a gene; V was cut back by 4 bases and J by 5 bases. The germline V gene encodes CDR1 SNHLY and CDR2 FYNNEI. The CDR3 has 15 amino acids. The CDR3, as DNA: TGTGCCAGCAGTGGGGGACTAGCGGTAAACAATGAGCAGTTCTTC. It encodes CASSGGLAVNNEQFF.

The J gene is TRBJ1-1, the V gene TRBV7-9; weak D call: TRBD1 (6 bases). Trimming shortened V by 2 bases and J by 5 bases, and 24 bases separated the two germline ends. Germline CDR1 SEHNR, CDR2 FQNEAQ (reference sequence). The length of the CDR3 is 18 residues. The CDR3 sequence is CASSLLRPAGATVTEAFF. Here the CDR3 DNA reads TGTGCCAGCAGCTTACTCCGGCCTGCGGGGGCGACTGTAACTGAAGCTTTCTTT. The full variable domain, with the rest looked up from reference TRBV7-9 and TRBJ1-1, is DTGVSQNPRHKITKRGQNVTFRCDPISEHNRLYWYRQTLGQGPEFLTYFQNEAQLEKSRLLSDRFSAERPKGSFSTLEIQRTEQGDSAMYLCASSLLRPAGATVTEAFFGQGTRLTVV.

The chain combines TRBV10-3 with TRBJ2-5, with 8 bases identical to TRBD2. Germline loops: CDR1 ENHRY, CDR2 SYGVKD. V lost 4 bases and J lost 5; bases outside the gene matches: 6. The CDR3 runs 14 residues. The CDR3 nucleotides read TGTGCCATCAGTGTCGGGCTAGCGGGTGAGACCCAGTACTTC. As protein: CAISVGLAGETQYF.

About this clonotype: At one end the junction does not follow the germline gene, possibly because of a read error. The chain carries TRBV7-8 and TRBJ2-4; TRBD2 aligns across 8 bases. The J call is doubtful: the DNA matches TRBJ2-7 better. The CDR3 runs 16 residues. CDR1 is SGHVS, CDR2 FQNEAQ, per germline. CDR3 sequence: CASSSKLAGNAYEQYF. CDR3 nucleotide sequence: TGCGCCAGCAGCTCTAAATTAGCGGGAAATGCCTACGAGCAGTACTTC.

This chain joins TRBV7-2 and TRBJ2-7, with a weak D call TRBD1 (6 bases). The CDR3 spans 15 residues. V dropped 5 bases and J dropped 6 bases, with 20 bases sitting between them. The germline V gene encodes CDR1 SGHTA and CDR2 FQGNSA. As DNA, the CDR3 is TGTGCCAGCAGCCCTCAGACAGGCCCCTCGATCGAGCAGTACTTC. This gives the protein CASSPQTGPSIEQYF.

This clonotype was seen a handful of times. The chain has TRBV27 and TRBJ2-7; possible D gene TRBD2, 7 bases. V was shortened by 5 bases and J by 6 bases, with 23 bases between the two germline ends. The CDR3 is made up of 16 amino acids. Germline V lookup: CDR1 MNHEY, CDR2 SMNVEV (reference sequence). The CDR3, as DNA: TGTGCCAGCAGTCACAGAGGGGGGGCCGCTGTCGGCGAGCAGTACTTC. This codes for CASSHRGGAAVGEQYF.

The CDR3 sequence is CASSFFLGGSDNEQFF. CDR3 DNA: TGTGCCAGCAGTTTTTTTCTAGGCGGGAGTGACAATGAGCAGTTCTTC. J is TRBJ2-1 and V is TRBV27, with 7 bases lining up with TRBD2. This CDR3 contains 16 residues. V dropped 3 bases and J dropped 5; count of bases not matched to a gene: 10. The germline V gene has CDR1 MNHEY and CDR2 SMNVEV (reference sequence).

Within the sample, this clonotype is medium-sized. The CDR3 loop reads CASSLVGLVSETQYF. As DNA, the CDR3 is TGTGCCAGCAGCTTGGTTGGACTAGTGAGCGAGACCCAGTACTTC. This sequence joins TRBV7-2 and TRBJ2-5; TRBD2 matches at 7 bases. CDR1 is SGHTA, CDR2 FQGNSA, per germline. V lost 3 bases to trimming and J lost 5 bases; unmatched junction nucleotides: 9. The CDR3 runs 15 residues.

This clonotype has just a few counts. V and J are TRBV7-2 and TRBJ2-5; no reliable D call. V lost 3 bases and J lost 4, with 9 bases in between. The CDR3 has 13 residues. Per germline, CDR1 SGHTA and CDR2 FQGNSA. This CDR3 is CASSFNRLETQYF. As DNA, the CDR3 is TGTGCCAGCAGCTTCAACCGCTTAGAGACCCAGTACTTC.

The chain joins TRBV15 to TRBJ2-1; a weak D match, TRBD1 (5 bases). The CDR3 covers 16 residues. The germline V gene encodes CDR1 LNHNV and CDR2 YYDKDF (reference sequence). Deletions cut 1 base from V and 1 base from J, with 11 bases between. The CDR3 sequence: CATSRALTASYNEQFF. CDR3 coding DNA: TGTGCCACCAGCAGAGCCCTGACAGCATCCTACAATGAGCAGTTCTTC.

This clonotype has only a few counts. The V and J genes are TRBV2 and TRBJ2-1; 9 bases are shared with TRBD2. The tail of the sequence fits TRBJ2-7 better, so the J call may be wrong. The CDR3 totals 14 residues. Looked up from germline, CDR1 is SNHLY and CDR2 is FYNNEI. CDR3 in DNA: TGTGCCAGCAAACTAGCGGGTGACTACAATGAGCAGTACTTC. Translating it yields CASKLAGDYNEQYF.

This sequence joins TRBV6-5 and TRBJ2-3; possible D gene TRBD1, 5 bases. V dropped 0 bases and J dropped 1 base, with 8 bases sitting between them. CDR3 size: 15 residues. Germline CDR1 is MNHEY and CDR2 is SVGAGI. CDR3 bases: TGTGCCAGCAGTTACTCGAAAGGGGGCACAGATACGCAGTATTTT. This sequence encodes CASSYSKGGTDTQYF.

The gene calls are TRBV10-3 and TRBJ2-3, with D maybe TRBD2 (6 bases). The CDR3 has 15 residues. Trimming shortened V by 6 bases and J by 4 bases, and 17 bases separated the two germline ends. Germline V gene sequence: CDR1 ENHRY, CDR2 SYGVKD. The CDR3 nucleotides read TGTGCCATCAGCCAAATAGCGGCCGAGGCAGATACGCAGTATTTT. Encoded protein: CAISQIAAEADTQYF.

This chain connects TRBV7-2 to TRBJ2-7; D is unresolved. V was cut by 2 bases and J by 6 bases, with 11 bases left in between. CDR3 length: 13 amino acids. Germline V gives CDR1 SGHTA, CDR2 FQGNSA. The CDR3 DNA is TGTGCCAGCAGCTTACAAGGGCTCGGCGAGCAGTACTTC. It is translated as CASSLQGLGEQYF.

J is TRBJ1-1 and V is TRBV5-1; D remains unclear. This CDR3 region has 13 residues. V lost 4 bases and J 6 bases, leaving 13 bases between the germline ends. Germline CDR1 and CDR2: SGHRS and YFSETQ. The CDR3 bases are TGCGCCAGCAGCCCGGCCAGGAGCGCTGAAGCTTTCTTT. This codes for CASSPARSAEAFF.

This sequence joins TRBV7-3 and TRBJ2-6; D is ambiguous. V lost 8 bases and J 2 bases, leaving 7 bases between the germline ends. CDR1 SGHTA and CDR2 FQGTGA come from the germline V gene. This CDR3 is built from 13 residues. CDR3 nucleotide sequence: TGTGCCAGCGCCTGTCCTGGGGCCAACGTCCTGACTTTC. Translating it yields CASACPGANVLTF. The complete variable domain, with remaining parts taken from reference TRBV7-3 and TRBJ2-6, reads GAGVSQTPSNKVTEKGKYVELRCDPISGHTALYWYRQSLGQGPEFLIYFQGTGAADDSGLPNDRFFAVRPEGSVSTLKIQRTERGDSAVYLCASACPGANVLTFGAGSRLTVL.

This clonotype has only a few counts. The V call is TRBV7-9, the J call TRBJ2-5; TRBD1 is a possible D gene (6 bases). Trimming removed 5 bases from V and 0 bases from J, with 25 bases in between. The CDR3 loop spans 19 amino acids. Per germline, CDR1 SEHNR and CDR2 FQNEAQ (reference sequence). As DNA, the CDR3 is TGTGCCAGCAGCAGAATGTCAAACCGGGACACTACGTACCAAGAGACCCAGTACTTC. It specifies CASSRMSNRDTTYQETQYF.

This clonotype occurred once. This chain links TRBV29-1 with TRBJ2-5; D is ambiguous. CDR1 and CDR2 from the germline V gene are SQVTM and ANQGSEA. Between the trimmed V and J ends, which lost 7 bases and 5 bases, there was a span of 17 bases. The CDR3 consists of 13 residues. CDR3 bases: TGCAGCGGGAAGGACCCACAGAGTGAGACCCAGTACTTC. Translated, it gives CSGKDPQSETQYF.

The chain has TRBV5-1 and TRBJ2-1; 8 bases match TRBD1. V was clipped by 4 bases and J by 7 bases; unmatched bases: 13. Per germline, CDR1 SGHRS and CDR2 YFSETQ. This CDR3 is 16 amino acids long. The CDR3 region has the DNA TGCGCCAGCAGCACTACAGGGGGGAACTACATTAATGAGCAGTTCTTC. Protein sequence: CASSTTGGNYINEQFF.

This sequence joins TRBV3-1 and TRBJ1-1; the D gene is possibly TRBD1 (5 bases). The CDR3 is 16 amino acids. With 2 bases removed from V and 6 bases from J, the gap between germline ends came to 19 bases. Germline V CDR1 and CDR2: LGHDT, YNNKEL (reference sequence). CDR3: CASSQRGGPAIPEAFF. CDR3 in DNA: TGTGCCAGCAGCCAACGGGGCGGCCCCGCGATCCCTGAAGCTTTCTTT.